Presented here are 15 T cell receptor beta chains from one specimen sequenced in a study of shared clonotypes between healthy human individuals. Using immunoSEQ multiplex PCR, the repertoire was profiled, and TCRdb retains in-frame clones only, with some absent. The sample lists roughly 2,000,000 clones; about 94% were seen once. Naivety among CD8 cells was defined by CD45RO negativity and positive CCR7 selection, thereby excluding terminally differentiated effector memory CD45RA+ cells. The sequenced sample consisted of naive CD8+ T cells sorted from blood. These receptors originate from a man aged 18-30 years in good health.

This chain joins TRBV6-5 and TRBJ2-7; 7 nucleotides line up with TRBD2. The CDR3 sequence is 15 residues long. Trimming at V came to 2 bases and at J to 2 bases, leaving 6 bases not matched to a gene. In germline, CDR1 is MNHEY, CDR2 SVGAGI. CDR3 nucleotide sequence: TGTGCCAGCAGTTACGGGGGGGAGTGGCCCTACGAGCAGTACTTC. Translated: CASSYGGEWPYEQYF.

Only one count was recorded for this clone. This chain uses TRBV7-9 with TRBJ2-1, with D maybe TRBD1 (6 bases). Germline V lookup: CDR1 SEHNR, CDR2 FQNEAQ (reference sequence). The V and J ends lost 5 bases and 7 bases respectively, with 15 bases between them. This CDR3 spans 14 amino acids. The CDR3 DNA reads as TGTGCCAGCAGCCCCCATCTGGGGGCGAATGAGCAGTTCTTC. This encodes CASSPHLGANEQFF.

Points on this clone: This CDR3 is also generated by other DNA sequences in the sample. This chain joins TRBV5-4 and TRBJ2-7, with D unresolved. Trimming cost V 0 bases and J 3 bases, with 7 bases left between them. The CDR3 has 13 amino acids. Germline assignment: CDR1 SGHNT and CDR2 YYREEE (reference sequence). Written as DNA, the CDR3 is TGTGCCAGCAGCTTGGGATTAGGCTACGAGCAGTACTTC. Its translation is CASSLGLGYEQYF.

In DNA, the CDR3 is TGTGCCAGCAGCTACGGACTAGCTGAAGGCCTTTTCACAGATACGCAGTATTTT. Its translation: CASSYGLAEGLFTDTQYF. The chain couples TRBV5-6 to TRBJ2-3; the match to TRBD2 covers 8 bases. The ends lost 3 bases at V and 2 bases at J; junction bases unmatched: 14. The CDR3 has 18 amino acids. Germline loops: CDR1 SGHDT, CDR2 YYEEEE.

The chain links TRBV15 to TRBJ2-7; 11 bases are shared with TRBD1. There are 14 residues in the CDR3. J lost 4 bases, V lost 4 bases, and 3 bases had no gene match. Germline CDR1 is LNHNV and CDR2 is YYDKDF (reference sequence). The chain's CDR3 is CATSTRDRGYEQYF. The CDR3 DNA reads as TGTGCCACCAGCACCCGGGACAGGGGGTACGAGCAGTACTTC.

V usage is TRBV19 and J usage is TRBJ1-1, with a possible D match to TRBD1 (5 bases). V was shortened by 3 bases and J by 7 bases, with 12 bases between the two germline ends. Germline V gene lookup returns CDR1 LNHDA and CDR2 SQIVND (reference sequence). This CDR3 has 13 residues. The CDR3 DNA sequence: TGTGCCAGTAGTATGATTGTTGACAGTGAAGCTTTCTTT. It yields the protein CASSMIVDSEAFF.

V gene TRBV4-1 combines with J gene TRBJ1-1; D is ambiguous. The CDR3 runs to 13 residues. V lost 4 bases, J lost 1 base, and 7 bases lay in between. Germline CDR1 is MGHRA and CDR2 is YSYEKL. The CDR3 DNA follows: TGCGCCAGCAGCCGGGAGACGAACACTGAAGCTTTCTTT. This encodes CASSRETNTEAFF.

The gene calls are TRBV13 and TRBJ2-2; possible D gene TRBD2, 5 bases. The CDR3 consists of 15 residues. In germline, CDR1 is PRHDT, CDR2 FYEKMQ (reference sequence). V lost 4 bases, J lost 3 bases, and 12 bases lay in between. The CDR3 nucleotides read TGTGCCAGCAGCTACCGGGAAGGCGACACCGGGGAGCTGTTTTTT. It yields the protein CASSYREGDTGELFF.

The CDR3 sequence: CASSRQGAAWTEAFF. As DNA, the CDR3 is TGTGCCAGCAGTCGACAGGGGGCAGCGTGGACTGAAGCTTTCTTT. The V call is TRBV27, the J call TRBJ1-1, with 10 bases fitting TRBD1. The CDR3 runs 15 residues. After removal of 5 bases from V and 5 bases from J, the junction contained 8 bases not matched to a gene. The germline CDR1 and CDR2 sequences are MNHEY and SMNVEV (reference sequence).

As to this clone: Different DNA sequences within this sample yield the same CDR3. This chain joins TRBV27 and TRBJ2-5; 8 positions match TRBD1. From germline, CDR1 is MNHEY and CDR2 SMNVEV (reference sequence). CDR3 length: 13 residues. After removal of 6 bases from V and 5 bases from J, the junction contained 5 bases not matched to a gene. The CDR3 spells CASRLQGGETQYF. The CDR3 nucleotides are TGTGCCAGCAGATTACAGGGGGGCGAGACCCAGTACTTC.

This chain connects TRBV9 to TRBJ1-4, with D hard to call. This CDR3 region has 15 residues. V was cut by 5 bases and J by 2 bases, with 13 bases left in between. Germline V gene lookup returns CDR1 SGDLS and CDR2 YYNGEE. CDR3 residues: CASSERGLTNEKLFF. For the CDR3, the DNA is TGTGCCAGCAGTGAACGCGGACTTACTAATGAAAAACTGTTTTTT.

For this clone: An end of the junction differs from the germline gene, which may be a read error. This same CDR3 is encoded by further DNA sequences in the sample. V usage is TRBV29-1 and J usage is TRBJ2-2; D might be TRBD2 (5 bases). This CDR3 region has 12 residues. Germline CDR1 and CDR2: SQVTM and ANQGSEA. CDR3 protein: CSVNRGTGELFF. The CDR3 coding sequence is TGCAGCGTCAACCGGGGAACCGGAGAGCTGTTTTTT.

The chain carries TRBV27 and TRBJ2-3; 11 positions match TRBD2. V was pared by 6 bases and J by 5 bases, with 7 bases of the junction left unmatched. This CDR3 has 15 residues. In germline, CDR1 is MNHEY, CDR2 SMNVEV (reference sequence). The CDR3 sequence is CASRGLAAGGDTQYF. The CDR3 DNA is TGTGCCAGCAGGGGACTAGCGGCTGGTGGAGATACGCAGTATTTT.

This chain uses TRBV5-4 with TRBJ1-1; possible D gene TRBD1, 5 bases. The CDR3 is made up of 15 amino acids. Germline CDR1 SGHNT, CDR2 YYREEE (reference sequence). Trimming left V 4 bases short and J 8 bases short, with 21 bases between. The CDR3 here is CASSLPGTLPGEAFF. In DNA, the CDR3 is TGTGCCAGCAGCCTCCCCGGGACTCTCCCTGGGGAAGCTTTCTTT. The full variable domain, rest sourced from reference TRBV5-4 and TRBJ1-1, is ETGVTQSPTHLIKTRGQQVTLRCSSQSGHNTVSWYQQALGQGPQFIFQYYREEENGRGNFPPRFSGLQFPNYSSELNVNALELDDSALYLCASSLPGTLPGEAFFGQGTRLTVV.

V and J are TRBV9 and TRBJ2-5, with 10 bases identical to TRBD2. CDR3 length: 17 amino acids. Germline assignment: CDR1 SGDLS and CDR2 YYNGEE. V shed 6 bases and J 5 bases; nucleotides not matched to a gene: 16. CDR3 nucleotide sequence: TGTGCCAGCACTCGTCCGGGGGTAGCGGGAGGTAGGGAGACCCAGTACTTC. Its protein is CASTRPGVAGGRETQYF.